Listed here are 15 T cell receptor beta chains from one sample, sequenced in a study of OX40 agonist ivuxolimab in advanced cancers. Method: immunoSEQ multiplex PCR; TCRdb's copy keeps in-frame clones and lacks some. This table has over 70,000 clones, approximately 83% appearing once. This specimen was CD4+ or CD8+ T cells sorted from blood, taken in a trial of the OX40 agonist ivuxolimab. The receptors were gathered from an adult with an advanced solid tumor such as melanoma, head and neck, liver or kidney cancer.

This chain joins TRBV2 and TRBJ2-1, with D possibly TRBD2 on 5 matching bases. Germline values: CDR1 SNHLY, CDR2 FYNNEI. The V end lost 5 bases, the J end lost 3 bases, and 11 bases lay between the germline ends. The CDR3 contains 14 residues. This CDR3 is CASSSNRDYNEQFF. The CDR3 bases are TGTGCCAGCAGTTCAAACCGGGACTACAATGAGCAGTTCTTC. Full variable domain (rest looked up from reference TRBV2 and TRBJ2-1): EPEVTQTPSHQVTQMGQEVILRCVPISNHLYFYWYRQILGQKVEFLVSFYNNEISEKSEIFDDQFSVERPDGSNFTLKIRSTKLEDSAMYFCASSSNRDYNEQFFGPGTRLTVL.

V usage is TRBV4-1 and J usage is TRBJ2-7, with 9 bases fitting TRBD2. Germline V gene sequence: CDR1 MGHRA, CDR2 YSYEKL. Trimming removed 5 bases from V and 6 bases from J; junction bases left unmatched: 11. This CDR3 is built from 15 residues. In nucleotides, the CDR3 is TGCGCCAGCAGCAGCCCGGGGCGGGGGGGCCCCGAGCAGTACTTC. This encodes CASSSPGRGGPEQYF.

CDR3 amino acids: CASSREGPNTEAFF. The CDR3 DNA reads as TGTGCCAGCTCACGAGAGGGACCGAACACTGAAGCTTTCTTT. J is TRBJ1-1 and V is TRBV18; possibly TRBD1 for D (5 bases). The CDR3 covers 14 residues. The V and J ends lost 4 bases and 1 base respectively, with 10 bases between them. Germline values: CDR1 KGHSH, CDR2 LQKENI. Combining the CDR3 with reference TRBV18 and TRBJ1-1 gives the whole variable domain NAGVMQNPRHLVRRRGQEARLRCSPMKGHSHVYWYRQLPEEGLKFMVYLQKENIIDESGMPKERFSAEFPKEGPSILRIQQVVRGDSAAYFCASSREGPNTEAFFGQGTRLTVV.

This chain joins TRBV9 and TRBJ2-5; 12 nucleotides align to TRBD2. The assigned J gene may be wrong: the sequence end matches TRBJ2-7 better. Germline V gene data show CDR1 as SGDLS and CDR2 as YYNGEE. The CDR3 has 18 amino acids. This chain's CDR3 is CASSVGASGGAEFYEQYF. The CDR3 coding sequence is TGTGCCAGCAGCGTAGGAGCTAGCGGGGGGGCCGAGTTCTACGAGCAGTACTTC.

This chain joins TRBV21-1 and TRBJ2-7. TRBV21-1 is given as a pseudogene. This CDR3 comprises 17 residues. For the CDR3, the DNA is TGTGCCAGCAGCAAAGAGAGGGCAGGGCGTTGTTCCTACGAGCAGTACTTC. Translating gives CASSKERAGRCSYEQYF.

This clone was picked up a small number of times. The chain is built from TRBV6-1 and TRBJ1-1; D is unresolved. This CDR3 comprises 13 residues. Germline lookup yields CDR1 MNHNS and CDR2 SASEGT. Trimming shortened V by 3 bases and J by 0 bases, and 5 bases separated the two germline ends. CDR3 region: CASSESMNTEAFF. For the CDR3, the DNA is TGTGCCAGCAGTGAGAGTATGAACACTGAAGCTTTCTTT.

This clone was counted between two and nine times. The genes are TRBV7-8 and TRBJ2-7, with 7 nucleotides matching TRBD1. The CDR3 length is 16 residues. CDR1 and CDR2 from the germline V gene are SGHVS and FQNEAQ. The V and J ends lost 5 bases and 7 bases, in that order; junction bases with no gene match: 17. Here the CDR3 reads CASSLEPGTATMEQYF. The CDR3 DNA reads as TGTGCCAGCAGCCTAGAACCCGGGACAGCTACGATGGAGCAGTACTTC. Full variable domain (rest looked up from reference TRBV7-8 and TRBJ2-7): GAGVSQSPRYKVAKRGQDVALRCDPISGHVSLFWYQQALGQGPEFLTYFQNEAQLDKSGLPSDRFFAERPEGSVSTLKIQRTQQEDSAVYLCASSLEPGTATMEQYFGPGTRLTVT.

The chain recombines TRBV30 with TRBJ2-7, with 7 bases matching TRBD1. The CDR3 is 15 residues long. Germline values: CDR1 GTSNPN, CDR2 SVGIG (reference sequence). Trimming removed 0 bases from V and 0 bases from J; junction bases left unmatched: 5. The CDR3 DNA reads TGTGCCTGGAGTGTACCTTGGGACAGCTCCTACGAGCAGTACTTC. Residues: CAWSVPWDSSYEQYF.

J is TRBJ2-5 and V is TRBV2; D is unclear. The germline V gene has CDR1 SNHLY and CDR2 FYNNEI. V gave up 2 bases and J gave up 5 bases, with 9 bases separating them. The CDR3 consists of 13 residues. The DNA of the CDR3 is TGTGCCAGCAGTGAATTCCGCGTTGAGACCCAGTACTTC. Encoded protein: CASSEFRVETQYF.

V gene TRBV6-6 combines with J gene TRBJ2-2; D uncertain. Trimming cost V 6 bases and J 1 base, with 6 bases left between them. The CDR3 spans 13 residues. Germline loops: CDR1 MNHNY, CDR2 SVGAGI (reference sequence). The CDR3 bases are TGTGCCAGCAGCTCCAGGAACACCGGGGAGCTGTTTTTT. Its protein is CASSSRNTGELFF.

This clone showed up just a few times. This chain uses TRBV29-1 with TRBJ1-4; D is unclear. Deletions cut 5 bases from V and 7 bases from J, with 14 bases between. Germline V gene data show CDR1 as SQVTM and CDR2 as ANQGSEA. The CDR3 contains 13 residues. CDR3 region: CSVRQSTGEKLFF. Here the CDR3 DNA reads TGCAGCGTTCGTCAGTCTACTGGTGAAAAACTGTTTTTT.

A single count supports this clone. The chain has TRBV7-3 and TRBJ1-2, with TRBD1 matching 9 bases. Germline trimming cut 5 bases from V and 8 bases from J; bases unmatched to any gene: 18. The germline CDR1 and CDR2 sequences are SGHTA and FQGTGA. The CDR3 loop spans 17 amino acids. The CDR3 protein is CASSPEYLGQGNRGYTF. The CDR3 DNA follows: TGTGCCAGCAGCCCAGAGTACTTGGGACAGGGCAATAGGGGCTACACCTTC.

The chain carries TRBV7-9 and TRBJ2-5, with a weak D call TRBD2 (5 bases). CDR1 and CDR2 from the germline V gene are SEHNR and FQNEAQ (reference sequence). V dropped 4 bases and J dropped 3 bases, with 12 bases sitting between them. CDR3 length: 14 amino acids. CDR3 nucleotides: TGTGCCAGCAGCTCCCGCCGGCGGGAAGAGACCCAGTACTTC. It codes for CASSSRRREETQYF.

This chain connects TRBV4-2 to TRBJ2-5; tentatively, D is TRBD1 or TRBD2 (5 bases each). Per the germline V gene, CDR1 is LGHNA and CDR2 is YNFKEQ. This CDR3 has 16 residues. The ends were cut back, 3 bases at V and 3 bases at J, with 17 bases in the middle. The DNA for the CDR3 is TGTGCCAGCAGCCAGGGGTGGGGCGAGGGGAAAGAGACCCAGTACTTC. It codes for CASSQGWGEGKETQYF.

This clone was observed a single time. The chain carries TRBV4-1 and TRBJ1-4, with no clear D. The germline V gene has CDR1 MGHRA and CDR2 YSYEKL. Trimming took 4 bases from V and 6 from J, leaving 12 bases between them. The CDR3 runs 14 residues. The CDR3 region has the DNA TGCGCCAGCAGCCTTCAGCCTTACGATGAAAAACTGTTTTTT. This encodes CASSLQPYDEKLFF.